What follows are 4 T cell receptor beta chains derived from one specimen sequenced in a study of T cell responses to AZD1222 COVID-19 vaccine. The table came from immunoSEQ multiplex PCR; TCRdb's copy has only in-frame clones and leaves some out. The repertoire has under 140,000 clones, about 94% of them found once; the top ten carry approximately 2.8%. Material: peripheral blood, obtained 28 days after the second AZD1222 dose. The receptor set was obtained from an adult who received the AZD1222 COVID-19 vaccine.

The chain is built from TRBV27 and TRBJ2-3; 14 bases map to TRBD2. This CDR3 comprises 17 residues. Germline CDR1 is MNHEY and CDR2 is SMNVEV (reference sequence). Trimming took 4 bases from V and 1 from J; bases not matched to a gene: 4. The CDR3 sequence is CASSSPGLAGGTDTQYF. CDR3 nucleotide sequence: TGTGCCAGCAGTTCCCCGGGACTAGCGGGGGGCACAGATACGCAGTATTTT.

The rearrangement uses TRBV15 and TRBJ1-1; possible D gene TRBD1, 5 bases. Germline loops: CDR1 LNHNV, CDR2 YYDKDF (reference sequence). Trimming took 0 bases from V and 0 from J, leaving 8 bases between them. This CDR3 region has 15 residues. Here the CDR3 reads CATSREGRLNTEAFF. The DNA of the CDR3 is TGTGCCACCAGCAGAGAGGGACGGCTGAACACTGAAGCTTTCTTT.

The chain joins TRBV6-5 to TRBJ2-1; 10 positions match TRBD2. Per the germline V gene, CDR1 is MNHEY and CDR2 is SVGAGI. V was clipped by 0 bases and J by 8 bases; unmatched bases: 7. CDR3 length: 16 amino acids. The CDR3 loop is CASSYSAASGRHEQFF. DNA for the CDR3: TGTGCCAGCAGTTACTCGGCGGCTAGCGGGAGACATGAGCAGTTCTTC.

The rearrangement links TRBV7-9 to TRBJ1-2; D is possibly TRBD1 (5 bases). Trimming stripped 6 bases from V and 3 bases from J, with 11 bases between. The CDR3 extends over 13 amino acids. Per the germline V gene, CDR1 is SEHNR and CDR2 is FQNEAQ (reference sequence). This CDR3 is CASSPGGDYGYTF. CDR3 DNA sequence: TGTGCCAGCAGTCCCGGGGGAGACTATGGCTACACCTTC.